This passage covers 6 T cell receptor beta chains from one sample sequenced in a study of blood T cell repertoires in COVID-19. Data came from immunoSEQ multiplex PCR; TCRdb stores just in-frame clones and leaves some out. The table includes over 400,000 clones, approximately 91% detected once. The source material was PBMCs or T cells enriched from blood (not recorded which). All receptors come from a woman aged 55-75 years who had recovered from COVID-19.

Only a few counts were recorded for this clone. The chain joins TRBV29-1 to TRBJ1-2; D call uncertain. Looked up from germline, CDR1 is SQVTM and CDR2 is ANQGSEA. The CDR3 sequence is 11 residues long. The V and J ends lost 5 bases and 10 bases respectively, with 14 bases between them. CDR3 DNA sequence: TGCAGCGTTTTGAGGCAGAACTTCTACACCTTC. This codes for CSVLRQNFYTF.

The chain carries TRBV7-6 and TRBJ1-2, with TRBD1 identical over 10 bases. Trimming took 4 bases from V and 0 from J; bases not matched to a gene: 8. Germline CDR1 is SGHVS and CDR2 is FNYEAQ. CDR3 length equals 17 residues. The CDR3 DNA reads as TGTGCCAGCAGCTCGCCCGGGACAGGGGCCCCTAACTATGGCTACACCTTC. Its protein product is CASSSPGTGAPNYGYTF.

Points on this clone: The sample holds other DNA sequences that translate to the same CDR3. The J gene is TRBJ1-5, the V gene TRBV18; perhaps TRBD1 as D (5 bases). The CDR3 length is 14 residues. The V end lost 3 bases, the J end lost 4 bases, and 10 bases lay between the germline ends. CDR1 KGHSH and CDR2 LQKENI come from the germline V gene. Here the CDR3 DNA reads TGTGCCAGCTCACCTACCGGGGGGAATCAGCCCCAGCATTTT. This encodes CASSPTGGNQPQHF.

The CDR3 loop reads CASSPQGVSGANVLTF. CDR3 DNA: TGTGCCAGCAGCCCTCAAGGGGTCTCTGGGGCCAACGTCCTGACTTTC. The gene calls are TRBV9 and TRBJ2-6; a possible D gene is TRBD1 (5 bases). Germline assignment: CDR1 SGDLS and CDR2 YYNGEE. CDR3 length: 16 amino acids. V was pared by 4 bases and J by 0 bases, with 11 bases between.

The chain links TRBV5-6 to TRBJ1-1, with D possibly TRBD1 on 6 matching bases. Germline-derived CDR1 and CDR2 are SGHDT and YYEEEE. Trimming pared 3 bases from V and 1 base from J, leaving 13 bases between. The CDR3 covers 15 residues. CDR3 sequence: CASSSPLTGNTEAFF. The CDR3 nucleotides are TGTGCCAGCAGCTCCCCCTTGACAGGGAACACTGAAGCTTTCTTT.

This chain links TRBV6-5 with TRBJ1-5; 8 nucleotides align to TRBD1. Germline CDR1 reads MNHEY; CDR2 reads SVGAGI. Trimming cost V 8 bases and J 7 bases; bases outside gene matches: 7. The CDR3 is made up of 13 amino acids. Here the CDR3 reads CASATGTGQPQHF. CDR3 DNA sequence: TGTGCCAGCGCGACAGGGACAGGACAGCCCCAGCATTTT.